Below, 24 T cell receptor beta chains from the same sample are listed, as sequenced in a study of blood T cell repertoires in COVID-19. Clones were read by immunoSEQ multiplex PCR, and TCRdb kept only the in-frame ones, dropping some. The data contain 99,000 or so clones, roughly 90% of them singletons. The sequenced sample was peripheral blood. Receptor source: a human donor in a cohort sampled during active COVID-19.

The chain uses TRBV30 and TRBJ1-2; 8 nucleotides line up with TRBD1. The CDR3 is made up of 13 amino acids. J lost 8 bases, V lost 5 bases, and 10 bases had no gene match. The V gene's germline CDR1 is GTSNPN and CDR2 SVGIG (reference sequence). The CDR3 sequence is CAWGTGSRGGYTF. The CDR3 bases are TGTGCCTGGGGGACAGGCAGTAGGGGGGGCTACACCTTC.

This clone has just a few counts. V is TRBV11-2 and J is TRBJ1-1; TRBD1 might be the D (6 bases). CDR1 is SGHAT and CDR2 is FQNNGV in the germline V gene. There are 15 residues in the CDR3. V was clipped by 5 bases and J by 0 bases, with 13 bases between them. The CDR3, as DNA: TGTGCCAGCAGCACCTCAGGGGTTATGAACACTGAAGCTTTCTTT. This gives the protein CASSTSGVMNTEAFF.

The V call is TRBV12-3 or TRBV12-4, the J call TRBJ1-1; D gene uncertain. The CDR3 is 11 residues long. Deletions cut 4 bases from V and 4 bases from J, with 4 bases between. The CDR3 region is CASSSSTEAFF. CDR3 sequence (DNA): TGTGCCAGCAGTTCCTCCACTGAAGCTTTCTTT.

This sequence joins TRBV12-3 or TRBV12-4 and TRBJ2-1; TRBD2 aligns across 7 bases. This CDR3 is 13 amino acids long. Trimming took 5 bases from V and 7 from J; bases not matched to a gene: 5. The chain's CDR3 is CASSRGGPNEQFF. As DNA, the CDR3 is TGTGCCAGCAGTCGCGGGGGACCGAATGAGCAGTTCTTC.

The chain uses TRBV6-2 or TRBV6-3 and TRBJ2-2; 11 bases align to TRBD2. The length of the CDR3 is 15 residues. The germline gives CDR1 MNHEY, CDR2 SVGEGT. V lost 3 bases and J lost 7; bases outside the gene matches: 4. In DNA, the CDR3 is TGTGCCAGCAGTTATAGCGGGGGGGCCATCGGGGAGCTGTTTTTT. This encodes CASSYSGGAIGELFF.

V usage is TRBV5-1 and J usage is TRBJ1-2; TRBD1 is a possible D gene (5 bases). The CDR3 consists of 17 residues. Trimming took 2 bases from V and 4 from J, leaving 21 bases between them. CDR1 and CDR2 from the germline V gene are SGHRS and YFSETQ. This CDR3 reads CASSFRQSLSGSYGYTF. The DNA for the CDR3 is TGCGCCAGCAGCTTCCGACAGAGCCTTTCTGGGTCCTATGGCTACACCTTC.

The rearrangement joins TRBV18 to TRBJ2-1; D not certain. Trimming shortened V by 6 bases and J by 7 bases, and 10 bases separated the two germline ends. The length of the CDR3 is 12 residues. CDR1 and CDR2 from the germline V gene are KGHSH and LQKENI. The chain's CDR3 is CASSTSKNEQFF. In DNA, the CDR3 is TGTGCCAGCTCTACCAGTAAAAATGAGCAGTTCTTC.

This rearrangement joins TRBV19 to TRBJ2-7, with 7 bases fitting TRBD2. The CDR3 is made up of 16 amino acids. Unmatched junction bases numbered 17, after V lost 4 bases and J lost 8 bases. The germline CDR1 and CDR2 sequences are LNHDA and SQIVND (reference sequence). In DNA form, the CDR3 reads TGTGCCAGTAGTAACATAGAAGCGGGACCTCCTAGACAGCAGTACTTC. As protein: CASSNIEAGPPRQQYF.

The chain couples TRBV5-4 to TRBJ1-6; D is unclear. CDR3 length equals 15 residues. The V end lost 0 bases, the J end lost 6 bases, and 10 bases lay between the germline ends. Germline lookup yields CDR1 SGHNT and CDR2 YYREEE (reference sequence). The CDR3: CASSLGANPNSPLHF. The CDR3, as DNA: TGTGCCAGCAGCTTGGGGGCAAACCCTAATTCACCCCTCCACTTT.

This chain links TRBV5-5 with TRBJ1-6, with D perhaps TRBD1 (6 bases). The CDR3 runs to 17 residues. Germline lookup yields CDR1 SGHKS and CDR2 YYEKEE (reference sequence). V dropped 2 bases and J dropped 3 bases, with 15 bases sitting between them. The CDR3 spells CASSFGQRPNYNSPLHF. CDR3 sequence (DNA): TGTGCCAGCAGCTTTGGACAGAGACCCAACTATAATTCACCCCTCCACTTT.

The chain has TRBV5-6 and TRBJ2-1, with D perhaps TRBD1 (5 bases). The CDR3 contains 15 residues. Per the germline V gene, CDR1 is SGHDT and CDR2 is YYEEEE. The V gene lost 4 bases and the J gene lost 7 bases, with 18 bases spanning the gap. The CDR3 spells CASSIVQGWGNEQFF. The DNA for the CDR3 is TGTGCCAGCAGCATTGTCCAGGGATGGGGAAATGAGCAGTTCTTC.

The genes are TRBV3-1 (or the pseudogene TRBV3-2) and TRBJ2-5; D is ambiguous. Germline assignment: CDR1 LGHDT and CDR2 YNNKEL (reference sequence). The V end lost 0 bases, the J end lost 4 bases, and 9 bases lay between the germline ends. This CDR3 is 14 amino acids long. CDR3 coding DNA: TGTGCCAGCAGCCAAGATGTGCGGCGAGAGACCCAGTACTTC. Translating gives CASSQDVRRETQYF.

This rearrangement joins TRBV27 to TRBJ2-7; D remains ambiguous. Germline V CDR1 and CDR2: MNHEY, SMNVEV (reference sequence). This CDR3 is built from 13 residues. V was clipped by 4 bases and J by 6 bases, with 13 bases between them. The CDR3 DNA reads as TGTGCCAGCAGTTCCCTCAGAATAGCCGAGCAGTACTTC. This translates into CASSSLRIAEQYF.

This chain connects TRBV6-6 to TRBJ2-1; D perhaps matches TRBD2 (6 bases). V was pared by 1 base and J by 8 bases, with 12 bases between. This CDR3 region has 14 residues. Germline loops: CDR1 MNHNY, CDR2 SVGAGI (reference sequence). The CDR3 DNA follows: TGTGCCAGCAGTTACTTCACTAGCACCGATGAGCAGTTCTTC. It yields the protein CASSYFTSTDEQFF.

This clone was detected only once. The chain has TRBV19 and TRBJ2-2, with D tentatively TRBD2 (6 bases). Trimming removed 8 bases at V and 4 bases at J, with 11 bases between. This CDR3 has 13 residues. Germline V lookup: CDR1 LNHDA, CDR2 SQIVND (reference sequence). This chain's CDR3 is CASRLVGTGELFF. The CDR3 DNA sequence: TGTGCCAGTCGACTAGTCGGCACCGGGGAGCTGTTTTTT.

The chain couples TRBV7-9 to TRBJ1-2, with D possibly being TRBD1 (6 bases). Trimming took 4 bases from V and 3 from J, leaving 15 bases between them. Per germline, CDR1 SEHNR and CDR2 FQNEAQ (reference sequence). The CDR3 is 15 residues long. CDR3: CASSSNRAVDYGYTF. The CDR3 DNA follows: TGTGCCAGCAGCTCGAACAGGGCCGTGGACTATGGCTACACCTTC. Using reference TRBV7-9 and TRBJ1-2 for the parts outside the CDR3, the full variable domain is DTGVSQNPRHKITKRGQNVTFRCDPISEHNRLYWYRQTLGQGPEFLTYFQNEAQLEKSRLLSDRFSAERPKGSFSTLEIQRTEQGDSAMYLCASSSNRAVDYGYTFGSGTRLTVV.

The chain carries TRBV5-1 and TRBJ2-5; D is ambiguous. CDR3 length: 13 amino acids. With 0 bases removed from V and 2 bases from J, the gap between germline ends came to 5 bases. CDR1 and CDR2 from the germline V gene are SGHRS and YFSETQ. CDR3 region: CASSLAIQETQYF. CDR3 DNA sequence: TGCGCCAGCAGCTTGGCTATACAAGAGACCCAGTACTTC.

The CDR3 nucleotides are TGTGCCAGTAGCCTAGGACAGGGGATCTCCTACGAGCAGTACTTC. This translates into CASSLGQGISYEQYF. The V gene is TRBV19, the J gene TRBJ2-7, with TRBD1 matching 9 bases. The CDR3 length is 15 residues. Per the germline V gene, CDR1 is LNHDA and CDR2 is SQIVND (reference sequence). V lost 6 bases to trimming and J lost 0 bases; unmatched junction nucleotides: 6.

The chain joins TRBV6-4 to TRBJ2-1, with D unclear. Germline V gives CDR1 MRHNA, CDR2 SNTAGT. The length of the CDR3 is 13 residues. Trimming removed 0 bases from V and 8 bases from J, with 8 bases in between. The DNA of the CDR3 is TGTGCCAGCAGTGACTCAGAGGCCCATGAGCAGTTCTTC. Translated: CASSDSEAHEQFF.

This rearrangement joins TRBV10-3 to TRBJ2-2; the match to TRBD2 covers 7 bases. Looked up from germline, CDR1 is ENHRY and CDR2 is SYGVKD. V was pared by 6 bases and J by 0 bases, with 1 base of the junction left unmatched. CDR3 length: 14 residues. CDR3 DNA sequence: TGTGCCATCAGAGCGGGGTCGAACACCGGGGAGCTGTTTTTT. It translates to CAIRAGSNTGELFF.

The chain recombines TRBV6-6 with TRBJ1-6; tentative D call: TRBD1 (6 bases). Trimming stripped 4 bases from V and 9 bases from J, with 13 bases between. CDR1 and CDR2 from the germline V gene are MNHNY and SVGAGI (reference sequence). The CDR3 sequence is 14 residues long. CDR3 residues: CASSSNREISPLHF. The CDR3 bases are TGTGCCAGCAGTTCGAACAGGGAAATTTCACCCCTCCACTTT.

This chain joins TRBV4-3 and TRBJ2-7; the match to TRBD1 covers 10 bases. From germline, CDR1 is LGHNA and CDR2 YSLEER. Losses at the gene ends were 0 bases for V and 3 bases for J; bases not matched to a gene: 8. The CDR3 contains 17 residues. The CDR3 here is CASSQDLGQGLYYEQYF. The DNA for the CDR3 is TGCGCCAGCAGCCAAGATCTGGGACAGGGGCTTTACTACGAGCAGTACTTC.

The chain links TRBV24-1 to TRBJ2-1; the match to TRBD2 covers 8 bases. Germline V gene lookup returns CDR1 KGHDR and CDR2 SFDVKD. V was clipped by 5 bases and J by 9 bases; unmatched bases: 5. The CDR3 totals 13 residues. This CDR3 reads CATSGGSGGEQFF. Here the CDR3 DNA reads TGTGCCACCAGTGGAGGGAGCGGGGGTGAGCAGTTCTTC.

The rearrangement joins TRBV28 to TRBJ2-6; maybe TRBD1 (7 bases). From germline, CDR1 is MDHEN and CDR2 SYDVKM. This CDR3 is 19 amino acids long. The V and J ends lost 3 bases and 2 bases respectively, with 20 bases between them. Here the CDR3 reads CASSFPTTGRYTGANVLTF. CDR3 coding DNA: TGTGCCAGCAGTTTCCCGACGACAGGGAGGTATACTGGGGCCAACGTCCTGACTTTC.